The 8 T cell receptor beta chains presented below share a single source sample, sequenced in a study of cytomegalovirus exposure and HLA in healthy donors. The PCR contained 60 Vbeta and 13 Jbeta primers. Measured with immunoSEQ multiplex PCR; TCRdb has only the in-frame clones, and not every one. The sample holds 100,000 to 120,000 clones, 80% to 85% seen once. The sample was PBMCs. These receptor sequences come from a woman aged 55-70 years in good health and CMV-seropositive.

V is TRBV23-1 and J is TRBJ2-7; D uncertain. TRBV23-1 is an ORF, with its function uncertain. V shed 10 bases and J shed 3 bases, with 19 bases lying between them. The CDR3 totals 14 residues. The CDR3 DNA is TGCGCCACCGACGTCTCGGGTATTGTCTACGAGCAGTACTTC. Translation gives CATDVSGIVYEQYF.

The chain couples TRBV4-1 to TRBJ1-1; TRBD1 is a possible D gene (5 bases). Trimming pared 1 base from V and 4 bases from J, leaving 16 bases between. CDR3 length equals 16 residues. The germline CDR1 and CDR2 sequences are MGHRA and YSYEKL. CDR3 protein: CASSQGSNQGSTEAFF. The CDR3 coding sequence is TGCGCCAGCAGCCAAGGGTCAAACCAGGGTAGCACTGAAGCTTTCTTT.

This clone was recorded once. The V call is TRBV9, the J call TRBJ2-3; 12 bases align to TRBD2. Germline lookup yields CDR1 SGDLS and CDR2 YYNGEE. This CDR3 is 15 amino acids long. Germline trimming cut 4 bases from V and 9 bases from J; bases unmatched to any gene: 9. In DNA, the CDR3 is TGTGCCAGCAGCCCTGAGCTAGCGGGAGGGGGGACGCAGTATTTT. Translation: CASSPELAGGGTQYF.

The chain is built from TRBV27 and TRBJ2-1; D is possibly TRBD2 (7 bases). V dropped 6 bases and J dropped 4 bases, with 16 bases sitting between them. This CDR3 spans 15 amino acids. The germline gives CDR1 MNHEY, CDR2 SMNVEV (reference sequence). The CDR3 loop reads CASRQQGLSYNEQFF. In nucleotides, the CDR3 is TGTGCCAGCAGACAACAGGGACTATCATACAATGAGCAGTTCTTC.

This rearrangement joins TRBV15 to TRBJ2-3; 9 nucleotides line up with TRBD1. The CDR3 covers 15 residues. V trimming: 3 bases; J trimming: 5 bases; junction bases outside the gene matches: 6. From germline, CDR1 is LNHNV and CDR2 YYDKDF (reference sequence). CDR3 DNA sequence: TGTGCCACCAGCAGGTCCCCGGGACAGGGAGATACGCAGTATTTT. This translates into CATSRSPGQGDTQYF.

A few counts support this clone. The gene calls are TRBV18 and TRBJ2-1, with no clear D. This CDR3 is built from 14 residues. The V gene lost 3 bases and the J gene lost 3 bases, with 9 bases spanning the gap. Germline loops: CDR1 KGHSH, CDR2 LQKENI. The chain's CDR3 is CASSPSTFYNEQFF. The DNA of the CDR3 is TGTGCCAGCTCACCGTCGACTTTCTACAATGAGCAGTTCTTC.

The chain employs TRBV30 and TRBJ2-7, with 9 bases fitting TRBD1. After removal of 2 bases from V and 5 bases from J, the junction contained 10 bases not matched to a gene. The CDR3 runs 15 residues. From germline, CDR1 is GTSNPN and CDR2 SVGIG (reference sequence). CDR3 residues: CAWSRSDRGNHEQYF. CDR3 nucleotide sequence: TGTGCCTGGAGTCGGTCCGACAGGGGGAATCACGAGCAGTACTTC.

The V call is TRBV5-1, the J call TRBJ1-1; unclear D gene. Trimming removed 8 bases from V and 3 bases from J, with 14 bases in between. Germline V CDR1 and CDR2: SGHRS, YFSETQ. The CDR3 length is 13 residues. This CDR3 reads CASPPKLDTEAFF. CDR3 DNA sequence: TGCGCCAGTCCACCCAAACTGGACACTGAAGCTTTCTTT. The whole variable domain, remainder taken from reference TRBV5-1 and TRBJ1-1, is KAGVTQTPRYLIKTRGQQVTLSCSPISGHRSVSWYQQTPGQGLQFLFEYFSETQRNKGNFPGRFSGRQFSNSRSEMNVSTLELGDSALYLCASPPKLDTEAFFGQGTRLTVV.